The sequence of this T cell receptor beta chain was determined in a study of CD4 T cells in relation to SARS-CoV-2 and coronaviruses. Study-wide context: After roughly ten days of antigen culture, PBMC TCR beta CDR3s were sequenced. The restricting HLA molecule for shared crossreactive spike epitopes was mapped.

This clone occurred a few times. Antigen specificity is unknown. The unexposed donors gave CD4+ T cells in 2011-2018, prior to COVID-19. CD4+ T cells were isolated from the cells after about nine days of culture. About 2 million PBMCs per well were cultured with approximately 10 IU/ml IL-2. Half the medium was replaced with IL-2 medium on days 3 and 7. Generated by immunoSEQ multiplex PCR, the TCRdb table keeps only in-frame clones and is missing some. The table shows around 16,000 clones, with around 78% occurring only once. Trimming cost V 5 bases and J 4 bases, with 12 bases left between them. The CDR3 contains 14 residues. CDR1 MNHEY and CDR2 SMNVEV come from the germline V gene (reference sequence).

The rearrangement uses TRBV27 and TRBJ1-5, with D tentatively TRBD1 (5 bases). The origin of this receptor is a human donor in good health. Specimen: CD4+ T cells from PBMCs, cultured in vitro. CDR3 sequence: CASSASGGNQPQHF. CDR3 sequence (DNA): TGTGCCAGCAGTGCAAGCGGGGGTAATCAGCCCCAGCATTTT.